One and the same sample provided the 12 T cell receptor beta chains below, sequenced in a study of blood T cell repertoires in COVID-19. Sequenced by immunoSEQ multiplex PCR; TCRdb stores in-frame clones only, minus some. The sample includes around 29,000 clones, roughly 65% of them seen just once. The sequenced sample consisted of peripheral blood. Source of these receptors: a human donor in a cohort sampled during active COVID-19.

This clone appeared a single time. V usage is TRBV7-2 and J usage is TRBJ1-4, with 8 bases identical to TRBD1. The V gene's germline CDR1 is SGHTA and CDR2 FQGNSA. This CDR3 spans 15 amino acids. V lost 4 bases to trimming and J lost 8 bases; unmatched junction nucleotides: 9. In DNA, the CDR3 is TGTGCCAGCAGCTCCTCGACAGGGGTTGCCGAAAAACTGTTTTTT. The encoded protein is CASSSSTGVAEKLFF. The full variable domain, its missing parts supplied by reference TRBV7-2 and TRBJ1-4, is GAGVSQSPSNKVTEKGKDVELRCDPISGHTALYWYRQSLGQGLEFLIYFQGNSAPDKSGLPSDRFSAERTGGSVSTLTIQRTQQEDSAVYLCASSSSTGVAEKLFFGSGTQLSVL.

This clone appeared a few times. In DNA form, the CDR3 reads TGCGCCAGCAGCCGGGGGACAGGGTACGAGCAGTACTTC. Protein sequence: CASSRGTGYEQYF. V and J are TRBV4-3 and TRBJ2-7, with 9 bases fitting TRBD1. The V gene end was trimmed by 4 bases and the J gene end by 4 bases; junction bases not matched to a gene: 2. The germline V gene has CDR1 LGHNA and CDR2 YSLEER. The CDR3 is made up of 13 amino acids.

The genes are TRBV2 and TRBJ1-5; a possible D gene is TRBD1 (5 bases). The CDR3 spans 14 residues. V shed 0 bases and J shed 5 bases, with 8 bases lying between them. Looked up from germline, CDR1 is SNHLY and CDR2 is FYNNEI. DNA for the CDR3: TGTGCCAGCAGTGAAGCGACAGCAGATCAGCCCCAGCATTTT. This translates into CASSEATADQPQHF.

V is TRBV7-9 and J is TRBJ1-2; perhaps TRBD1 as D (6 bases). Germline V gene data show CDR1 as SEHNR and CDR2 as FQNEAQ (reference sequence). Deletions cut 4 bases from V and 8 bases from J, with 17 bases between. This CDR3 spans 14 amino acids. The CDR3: CASSSGGYSWGYTF. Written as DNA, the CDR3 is TGTGCCAGCAGCTCGGGGGGCTATTCGTGGGGCTACACCTTC.

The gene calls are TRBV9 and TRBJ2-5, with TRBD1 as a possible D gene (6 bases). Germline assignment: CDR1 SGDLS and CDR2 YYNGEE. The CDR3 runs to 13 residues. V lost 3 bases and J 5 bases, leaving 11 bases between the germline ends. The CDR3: CASSAGVAETQYF. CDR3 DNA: TGTGCCAGCAGCGCAGGGGTGGCGGAGACCCAGTACTTC.

CDR3 sequence reads: CASSGGAGVTLYEQYF. CDR3 coding DNA: TGTGCCAGCAGCGGCGGAGCGGGAGTTACCCTCTACGAGCAGTACTTC. The chain employs TRBV9 and TRBJ2-7; 8 positions match TRBD2. The CDR3 totals 16 residues. CDR1 and CDR2 from the germline V gene are SGDLS and YYNGEE. V lost 3 bases, J lost 3 bases, and 11 bases stayed unmatched.

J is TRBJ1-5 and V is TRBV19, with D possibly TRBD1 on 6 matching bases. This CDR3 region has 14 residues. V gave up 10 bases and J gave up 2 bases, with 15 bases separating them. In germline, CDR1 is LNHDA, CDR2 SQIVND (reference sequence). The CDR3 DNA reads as TGTGCCATTCCTCCGGCAGGGGGCAATCAGCCCCAGCATTTT. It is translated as CAIPPAGGNQPQHF.

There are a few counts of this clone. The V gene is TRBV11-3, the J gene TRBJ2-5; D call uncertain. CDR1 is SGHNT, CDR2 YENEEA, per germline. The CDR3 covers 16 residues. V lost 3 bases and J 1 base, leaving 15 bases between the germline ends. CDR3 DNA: TGTGCCAGCAGCTTGAAAGATTCCTACTCCCAAGAGACCCAGTACTTC. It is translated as CASSLKDSYSQETQYF.

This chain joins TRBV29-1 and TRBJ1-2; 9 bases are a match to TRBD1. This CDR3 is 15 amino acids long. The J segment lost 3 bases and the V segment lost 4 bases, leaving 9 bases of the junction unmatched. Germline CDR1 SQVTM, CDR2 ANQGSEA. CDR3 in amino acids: CSVGGTGPGDYGYTF. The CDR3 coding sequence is TGCAGCGTTGGAGGGACAGGGCCAGGGGACTATGGCTACACCTTC.

As DNA, the CDR3 is TGTGCCAGTAGCCCGGACAGCTCTTCCCCCAATCAGCCCCAGCATTTT. This encodes CASSPDSSSPNQPQHF. This chain joins TRBV19 and TRBJ1-5, with D perhaps TRBD1 (6 bases). The germline V gene encodes CDR1 LNHDA and CDR2 SQIVND (reference sequence). The CDR3 is 16 amino acids. With 6 bases removed from V and 3 bases from J, the gap between germline ends came to 18 bases.

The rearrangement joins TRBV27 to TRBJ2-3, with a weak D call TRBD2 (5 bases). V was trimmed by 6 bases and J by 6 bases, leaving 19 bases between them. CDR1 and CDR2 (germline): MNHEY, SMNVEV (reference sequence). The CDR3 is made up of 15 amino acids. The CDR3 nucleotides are TGTGCCAGCAGCTCCCCGGGGAGCCTTTCGGATACGCAGTATTTT. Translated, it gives CASSSPGSLSDTQYF.

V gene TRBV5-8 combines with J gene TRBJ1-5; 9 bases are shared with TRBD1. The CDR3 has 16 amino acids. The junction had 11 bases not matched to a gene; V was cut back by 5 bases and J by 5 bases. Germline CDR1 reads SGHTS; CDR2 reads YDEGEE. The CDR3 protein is CASRSPGTGSHQPQHF. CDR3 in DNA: TGTGCCAGCAGATCCCCCGGGACAGGGAGCCATCAGCCCCAGCATTTT.